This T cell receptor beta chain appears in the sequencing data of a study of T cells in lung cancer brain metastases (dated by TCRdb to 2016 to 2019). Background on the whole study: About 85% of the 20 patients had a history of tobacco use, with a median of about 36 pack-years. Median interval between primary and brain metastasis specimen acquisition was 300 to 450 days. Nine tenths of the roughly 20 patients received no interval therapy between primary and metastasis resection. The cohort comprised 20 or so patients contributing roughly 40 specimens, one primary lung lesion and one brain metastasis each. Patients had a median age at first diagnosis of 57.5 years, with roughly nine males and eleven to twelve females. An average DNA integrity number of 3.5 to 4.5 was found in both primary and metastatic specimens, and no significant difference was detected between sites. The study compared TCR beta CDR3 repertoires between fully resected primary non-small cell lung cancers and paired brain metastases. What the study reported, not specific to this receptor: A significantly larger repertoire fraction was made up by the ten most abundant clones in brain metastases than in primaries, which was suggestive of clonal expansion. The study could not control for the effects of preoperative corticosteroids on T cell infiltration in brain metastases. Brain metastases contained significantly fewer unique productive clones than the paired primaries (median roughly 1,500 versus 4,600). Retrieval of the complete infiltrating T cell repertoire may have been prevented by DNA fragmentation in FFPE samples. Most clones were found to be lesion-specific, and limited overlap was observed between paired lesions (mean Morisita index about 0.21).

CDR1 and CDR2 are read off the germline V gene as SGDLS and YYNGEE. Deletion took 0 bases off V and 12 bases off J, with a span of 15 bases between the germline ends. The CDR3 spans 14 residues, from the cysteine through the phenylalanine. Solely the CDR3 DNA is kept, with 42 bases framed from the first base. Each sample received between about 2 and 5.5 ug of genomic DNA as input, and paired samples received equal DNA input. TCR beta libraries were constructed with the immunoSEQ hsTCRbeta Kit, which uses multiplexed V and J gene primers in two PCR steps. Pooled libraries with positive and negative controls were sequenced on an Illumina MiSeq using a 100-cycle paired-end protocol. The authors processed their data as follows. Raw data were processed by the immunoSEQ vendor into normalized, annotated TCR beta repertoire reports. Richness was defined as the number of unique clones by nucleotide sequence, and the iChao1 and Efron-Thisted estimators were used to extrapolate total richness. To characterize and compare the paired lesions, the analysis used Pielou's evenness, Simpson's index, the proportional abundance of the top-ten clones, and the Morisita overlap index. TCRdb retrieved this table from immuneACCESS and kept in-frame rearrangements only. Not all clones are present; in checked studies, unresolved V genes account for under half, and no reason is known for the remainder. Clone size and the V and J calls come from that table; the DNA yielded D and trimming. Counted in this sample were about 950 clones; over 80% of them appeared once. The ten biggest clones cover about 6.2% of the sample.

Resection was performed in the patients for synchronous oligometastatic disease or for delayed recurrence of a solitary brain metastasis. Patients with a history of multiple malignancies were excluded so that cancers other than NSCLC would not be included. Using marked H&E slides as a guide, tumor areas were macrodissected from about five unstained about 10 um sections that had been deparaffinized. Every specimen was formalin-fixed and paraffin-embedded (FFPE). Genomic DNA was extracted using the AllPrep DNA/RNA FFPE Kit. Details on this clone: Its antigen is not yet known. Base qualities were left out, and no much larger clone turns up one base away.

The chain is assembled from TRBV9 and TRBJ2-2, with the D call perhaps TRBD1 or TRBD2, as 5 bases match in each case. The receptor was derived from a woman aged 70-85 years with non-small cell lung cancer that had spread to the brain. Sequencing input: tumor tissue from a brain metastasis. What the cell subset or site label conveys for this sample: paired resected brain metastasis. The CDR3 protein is CASSVASRDPQLFF. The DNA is TGTGCCAGCAGCGTAGCCAGTAGGGACCCCCAGCTGTTTTTT.